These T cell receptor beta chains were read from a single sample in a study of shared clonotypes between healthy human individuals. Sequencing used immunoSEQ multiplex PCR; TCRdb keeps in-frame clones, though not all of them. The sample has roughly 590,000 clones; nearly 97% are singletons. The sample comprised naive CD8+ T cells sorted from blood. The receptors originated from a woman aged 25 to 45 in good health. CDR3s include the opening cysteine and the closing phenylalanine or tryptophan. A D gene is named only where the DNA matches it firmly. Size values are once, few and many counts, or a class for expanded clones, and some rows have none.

CDR3: CASSPIGGERFKNEQFF; DNA: TGCGCCAGCAGCCCGATAGGGGGGGAAAGATTTAAGAATGAGCAGTTCTTC; V: TRBV5-1; D: .; size: .; J: TRBJ2-1
CDR3: CASRILAETYEQYF; DNA: TGTGCCAGCAGGATACTAGCGGAAACCTACGAGCAGTACTTC; V: TRBV5-6; D: TRBD2; size: .; J: TRBJ2-7
CDR3: CASSFVAGGQETQYF; DNA: TGTGCCAGCAGCTTTGTAGCGGGAGGACAAGAGACCCAGTACTTC; V: TRBV7-8; D: TRBD2; size: .; J: TRBJ2-5
CDR3: CASSWTDHGTSGPYEQYF; DNA: TGTGCCAGCAGTTGGACAGACCATGGGACTAGCGGGCCCTACGAGCAGTACTTC; V: TRBV2; D: TRBD2; size: few; J: TRBJ2-7
CDR3: CASSFAGGNTEAFF; DNA: TGTGCCAGCAGTTTCGCAGGGGGGAACACTGAAGCTTTCTTT; V: TRBV28; D: TRBD1; size: .; J: TRBJ1-1
CDR3: CASSEGQGAVEQYF; DNA: TGTGCCAGCAGCGAGGGACAGGGGGCCGTCGAGCAGTACTTC; V: TRBV9; D: TRBD1; size: .; J: TRBJ2-7
CDR3: CASALTSGFDEQFF; DNA: TGTGCCAGCGCACTGACTAGCGGATTTGATGAGCAGTTCTTC; V: TRBV27; D: TRBD2; size: .; J: TRBJ2-1
CDR3: CATSEWSNYGYTF; DNA: TGTGCCACCAGCGAATGGAGTAACTATGGCTACACCTTC; V: TRBV15; D: .; size: .; J: TRBJ1-2
CDR3: CASSLVSGGSTDTQYF; DNA: TGTGCCAGCAGCTTGGTTAGCGGGGGGAGCACAGATACGCAGTATTTT; V: TRBV5-6; D: TRBD2; size: .; J: TRBJ2-3
CDR3: CASSGLAKAYEQYF; DNA: TGTGCCAGCAGCGGGCTAGCGAAGGCCTACGAGCAGTACTTC; V: TRBV2; D: .; size: .; J: TRBJ2-7
CDR3: CASTMSSGRTEAFF; DNA: TGTGCCAGCACTATGTCGTCAGGTCGCACTGAAGCTTTCTTT; V: TRBV6-5; D: .; size: .; J: TRBJ1-1
CDR3: CASSSGFLDTGELFF; DNA: TGTGCCAGCAGCTCCGGGTTTTTGGACACCGGGGAGCTGTTTTTT; V: TRBV7-9; D: .; size: .; J: TRBJ2-2
CDR3: CASSESGRGYNEQFF; DNA: TGTGCCAGCAGTGAAAGCGGGAGAGGTTACAATGAGCAGTTCTTC; V: TRBV2; D: TRBD2; size: .; J: TRBJ2-1
CDR3: CASSLVGFATNEKLFF; DNA: TGTGCCAGCAGTTTAGTAGGGTTTGCAACTAATGAAAAACTGTTTTTT; V: TRBV28; D: .; size: .; J: TRBJ1-4
CDR3: CASSLYRGAPYEQYF; DNA: TGTGCCAGCAGCTTGTACCGGGGAGCGCCCTACGAGCAGTACTTC; V: TRBV5-6; D: .; size: .; J: TRBJ2-7
CDR3: CASSASAGVVDTQYF; DNA: TGTGCCAGCAGTGCGTCAGCGGGAGTGGTCGATACGCAGTATTTT; V: TRBV6-6; D: TRBD2; size: .; J: TRBJ2-3
CDR3: CASSAELPGYYNEQFF; DNA: TGCGCCAGCAGCGCCGAGCTCCCCGGTTACTACAATGAGCAGTTCTTC; V: TRBV5-1; D: .; size: .; J: TRBJ2-1
CDR3: CASSLVGAGGSYNEQFF; DNA: TGTGCCAGCAGCTTGGTAGGGGCTGGCGGGAGCTACAATGAGCAGTTCTTC; V: TRBV5-5; D: TRBD2; size: .; J: TRBJ2-1
CDR3: CAISTGAEQYF; DNA: TGTGCCATCAGTACGGGGGCCGAGCAGTACTTC; V: TRBV10-3; D: .; size: .; J: TRBJ2-7
CDR3: CASSSDSAGAFF; DNA: TGTGCCAGCAGCTCGGACTCCGCAGGGGCGTTCTTC; V: TRBV5-4; D: .; size: .; J: TRBJ2-1
CDR3: CASSMEGGTQYF; DNA: TGTGCCAGCAGTATGGAGGGAGGGACCCAGTACTTC; V: TRBV5-4; D: .; size: .; J: TRBJ2-5
CDR3: CASSAASGSSPYNEQFF; DNA: TGTGCCAGTAGTGCGGCTAGCGGGAGCTCGCCCTACAATGAGCAGTTCTTC; V: TRBV19; D: TRBD2; size: once; J: TRBJ2-1
CDR3: CASRGDRDTEAFF; DNA: TGCGCCAGCAGGGGTGACCGAGACACTGAAGCTTTCTTT; V: TRBV5-1; D: .; size: .; J: TRBJ1-1
CDR3: CASRSPTDEKLFF; DNA: TGTGCCAGTAGGAGCCCAACGGACGAAAAACTGTTTTTT; V: TRBV19; D: .; size: .; J: TRBJ1-4
CDR3: CATSRDPAGRHEQYF; DNA: TGTGCCACCAGCAGAGATCCGGCAGGGCGCCACGAGCAGTACTTC; V: TRBV15; D: .; size: .; J: TRBJ2-7
CDR3: CASSLLARDPNTEAFF; DNA: TGCGCCAGCAGCTTGTTAGCCAGGGACCCGAACACTGAAGCTTTCTTT; V: TRBV5-1; D: .; size: .; J: TRBJ1-1
CDR3: CASSWTGGDQPQHF; DNA: TGTGCCAGCAGTTGGACAGGGGGCGATCAGCCCCAGCATTTT; V: TRBV27; D: TRBD1; size: .; J: TRBJ1-5
CDR3: CASSRGTSGSQDEQFF; DNA: TGTGCCAGCAGCAGAGGGACTAGCGGGAGCCAGGATGAGCAGTTCTTC; V: TRBV6-6; D: TRBD2; size: .; J: TRBJ2-1
CDR3: CASSLKGQYTDTQYF; DNA: TGTGCCAGCAGCTTAAAGGGACAGTACACAGATACGCAGTATTTT; V: TRBV7-6; D: TRBD1; size: once; J: TRBJ2-3
CDR3: CASSHPTGTGDEKLFF; DNA: TGCGCCAGCAGCCACCCGACCGGGACAGGGGATGAAAAACTGTTTTTT; V: TRBV4-1; D: TRBD1; size: .; J: TRBJ1-4
CDR3: CASSPLGQGNTEAFF; DNA: TGTGCCAGCAGTCCCCTGGGGCAGGGGAACACTGAAGCTTTCTTT; V: TRBV27; D: .; size: .; J: TRBJ1-1
CDR3: CASSAPGQESYGYTF; DNA: TGTGCCAGCAGTGCCCCCGGACAGGAAAGCTATGGCTACACCTTC; V: TRBV25-1; D: TRBD1; size: once; J: TRBJ1-2
CDR3: CASRDRANTEAFF; DNA: TGTGCCAGCAGGGACAGGGCGAACACTGAAGCTTTCTTT; V: TRBV2; D: TRBD1; size: .; J: TRBJ1-1
CDR3: CASRRLAGLYEQYF; DNA: TGTGCCAGCAGAAGACTAGCGGGACTCTACGAGCAGTACTTC; V: TRBV2; D: TRBD2; size: .; J: TRBJ2-7
CDR3: CASSLDLGQTRIGRTYEQYF; DNA: TGTGCCAGCAGCTTAGATTTGGGCCAGACCAGAATCGGGAGGACCTACGAGCAGTACTTC; V: TRBV11-2; D: TRBD2; size: .; J: TRBJ2-7
CDR3: CASGGEAQETQYF; DNA: TGTGCCAGCGGTGGGGAGGCCCAAGAGACCCAGTACTTC; V: TRBV5-4; D: .; size: few; J: TRBJ2-5
CDR3: CASSRGTGDAGQYYEQYF; DNA: TGTGCCAGCAGCCGCGGGACAGGGGACGCGGGACAGTACTACGAGCAGTACTTC; V: TRBV5-4; D: TRBD1; size: .; J: TRBJ2-7
CDR3: CASSFQGGSYEQYF; DNA: TGTGCCAGCAGTTTTCAGGGGGGCTCCTACGAGCAGTACTTC; V: TRBV28; D: .; size: .; J: TRBJ2-7
CDR3: CASSEAGSNQPQHF; DNA: TGTGCCAGCAGTGAAGCTGGTAGCAATCAGCCCCAGCATTTT; V: TRBV6-1; D: .; size: .; J: TRBJ1-5
CDR3: CASSSYSSPLNTEAFF; DNA: TGCGCCAGCAGCTCCTACAGCTCACCTTTGAACACTGAAGCTTTCTTT; V: TRBV5-1; D: .; size: .; J: TRBJ1-1
CDR3: CASSPPSSGTYEQYF; DNA: TGTGCCAGCTCACCACCCTCTAGCGGGACTTACGAGCAGTACTTC; V: TRBV18; D: TRBD2; size: .; J: TRBJ2-7
CDR3: CAINRDSNEQFF; DNA: TGTGCCATCAATAGGGACAGCAATGAGCAGTTCTTC; V: TRBV10-3; D: TRBD1; size: .; J: TRBJ2-1
CDR3: CASSFDRGRNQETQYF; DNA: TGCGCCAGCAGCTTTGATAGAGGCCGCAACCAAGAGACCCAGTACTTC; V: TRBV5-1; D: .; size: .; J: TRBJ2-5
CDR3: CASSPGYEQYF; DNA: TGTGCCAGCAGTCCCGGCTACGAGCAGTACTTC; V: TRBV28; D: .; size: .; J: TRBJ2-7
CDR3: CASSPENGNYNEQFF; DNA: TGTGCCAGCAGTCCCGAGAATGGGAACTACAATGAGCAGTTCTTC; V: TRBV27; D: .; size: .; J: TRBJ2-1
CDR3: CASSLGDEKLFF; DNA: TGTGCCAGCAGCTTGGGCGACGAAAAACTGTTTTTT; V: TRBV5-6; D: .; size: .; J: TRBJ1-4
CDR3: CASSSGTSERRLDPELFF; DNA: TGTGCCAGCAGTTCCGGGACTAGCGAGAGAAGACTTGACCCGGAGCTGTTTTTT; V: TRBV28; D: TRBD2; size: .; J: TRBJ2-2
CDR3: CASTSGRVSLGSYNEQFF; DNA: TGTGCCAGCACTAGCGGGAGGGTATCATTGGGCTCCTACAATGAGCAGTTCTTC; V: TRBV2; D: TRBD2; size: .; J: TRBJ2-1
CDR3: CASSLLDRGTEAFF; DNA: TGTGCCAGCAGCTTACTGGACAGGGGGACTGAAGCTTTCTTT; V: TRBV7-9; D: TRBD1; size: .; J: TRBJ1-1
CDR3: CASSLDGAYEQYF; DNA: TGCGCCAGCAGCTTGGACGGAGCCTACGAGCAGTACTTC; V: TRBV5-1; D: .; size: .; J: TRBJ2-7
CDR3: CSVIGRASDTQYF; DNA: TGCAGCGTAATCGGGAGGGCCTCGGATACGCAGTATTTT; V: TRBV29-1; D: TRBD2; size: .; J: TRBJ2-3
CDR3: CAISDWDSKEVGYTF; DNA: TGTGCCATCAGTGACTGGGACAGCAAGGAAGTTGGCTACACCTTC; V: TRBV10-3; D: TRBD1; size: .; J: TRBJ1-2
CDR3: CASSTEVSVVEQYF; DNA: TGTGCCAGCAGCACGGAGGTTTCTGTCGTCGAGCAGTACTTC; V: TRBV7-9; D: .; size: .; J: TRBJ2-7
CDR3: CASSPGLARFQETQYF; DNA: TGTGCCAGCAGCCCTGGACTAGCCAGGTTCCAAGAGACCCAGTACTTC; V: TRBV6-6; D: TRBD2; size: .; J: TRBJ2-5